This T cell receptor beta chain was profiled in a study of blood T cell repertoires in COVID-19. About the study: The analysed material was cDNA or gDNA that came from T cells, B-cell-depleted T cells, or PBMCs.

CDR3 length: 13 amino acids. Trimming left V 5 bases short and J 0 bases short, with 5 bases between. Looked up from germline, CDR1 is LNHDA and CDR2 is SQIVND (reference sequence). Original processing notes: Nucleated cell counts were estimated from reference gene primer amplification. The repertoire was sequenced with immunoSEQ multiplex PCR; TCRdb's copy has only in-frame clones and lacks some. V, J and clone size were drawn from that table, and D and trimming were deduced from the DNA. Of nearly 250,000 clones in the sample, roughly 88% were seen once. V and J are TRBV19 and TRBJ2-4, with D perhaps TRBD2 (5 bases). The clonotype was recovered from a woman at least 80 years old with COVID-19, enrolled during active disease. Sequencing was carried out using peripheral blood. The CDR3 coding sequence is TGTGCCAGTAGTCGGGAAGCCAAAAACATTCAGTACTTC. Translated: CASSREAKNIQYF.